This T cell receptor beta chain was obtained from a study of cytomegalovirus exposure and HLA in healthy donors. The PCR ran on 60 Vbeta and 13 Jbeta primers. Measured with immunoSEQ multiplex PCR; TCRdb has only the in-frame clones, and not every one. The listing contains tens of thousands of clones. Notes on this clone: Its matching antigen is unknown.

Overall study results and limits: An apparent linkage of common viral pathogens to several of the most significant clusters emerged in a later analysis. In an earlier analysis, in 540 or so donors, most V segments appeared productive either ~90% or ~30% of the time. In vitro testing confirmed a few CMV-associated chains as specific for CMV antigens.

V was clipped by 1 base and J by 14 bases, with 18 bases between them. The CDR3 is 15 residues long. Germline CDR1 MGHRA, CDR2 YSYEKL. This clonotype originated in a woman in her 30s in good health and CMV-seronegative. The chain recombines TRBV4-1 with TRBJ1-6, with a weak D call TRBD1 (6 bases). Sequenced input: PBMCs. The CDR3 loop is CASSQVGAQDPALHF. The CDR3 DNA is TGCGCCAGCAGCCAAGTGGGGGCCCAAGACCCGGCCCTCCACTTT.